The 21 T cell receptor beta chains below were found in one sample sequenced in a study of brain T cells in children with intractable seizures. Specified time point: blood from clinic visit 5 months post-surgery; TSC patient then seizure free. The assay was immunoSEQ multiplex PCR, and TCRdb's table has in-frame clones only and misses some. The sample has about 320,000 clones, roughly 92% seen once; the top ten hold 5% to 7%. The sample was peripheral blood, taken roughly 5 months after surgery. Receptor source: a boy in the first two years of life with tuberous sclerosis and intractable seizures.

The CDR3 reads CASSMPPGYTEAFF. Here the CDR3 DNA reads TGTGCCAGTAGTATGCCCCCCGGATACACTGAAGCTTTCTTT. This chain uses TRBV19 with TRBJ1-1, with D hard to call. Trimming removed 3 bases at V and 3 bases at J, with 11 bases between. Per germline, CDR1 LNHDA and CDR2 SQIVND (reference sequence). There are 14 residues in the CDR3.

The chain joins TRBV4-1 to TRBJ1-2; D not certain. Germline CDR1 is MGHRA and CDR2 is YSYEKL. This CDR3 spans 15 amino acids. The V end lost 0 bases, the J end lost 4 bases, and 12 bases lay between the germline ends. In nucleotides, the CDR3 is TGCGCCAGCAGCCAAGATCCCGCCAGCCCCTATGGCTACACCTTC. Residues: CASSQDPASPYGYTF.

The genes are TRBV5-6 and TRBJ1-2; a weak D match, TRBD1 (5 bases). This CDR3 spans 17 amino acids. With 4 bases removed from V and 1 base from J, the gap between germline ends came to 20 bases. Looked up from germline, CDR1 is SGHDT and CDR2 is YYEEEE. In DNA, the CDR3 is TGTGCCAGCAGCCCCCTTTCGACGGGGGGGGATAACTATGGCTACACCTTC. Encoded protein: CASSPLSTGGDNYGYTF.

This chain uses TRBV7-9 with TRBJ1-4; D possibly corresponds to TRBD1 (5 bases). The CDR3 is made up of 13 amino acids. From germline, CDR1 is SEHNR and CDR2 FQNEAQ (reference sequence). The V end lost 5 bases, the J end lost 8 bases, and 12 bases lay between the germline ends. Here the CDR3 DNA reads TGTGCCAGCAGCGGCAGGGTGCGCGAAAAACTGTTTTTT. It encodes CASSGRVREKLFF. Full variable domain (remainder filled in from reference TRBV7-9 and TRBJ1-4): DTGVSQNPRHKITKRGQNVTFRCDPISEHNRLYWYRQTLGQGPEFLTYFQNEAQLEKSRLLSDRFSAERPKGSFSTLEIQRTEQGDSAMYLCASSGRVREKLFFGSGTQLSVL.

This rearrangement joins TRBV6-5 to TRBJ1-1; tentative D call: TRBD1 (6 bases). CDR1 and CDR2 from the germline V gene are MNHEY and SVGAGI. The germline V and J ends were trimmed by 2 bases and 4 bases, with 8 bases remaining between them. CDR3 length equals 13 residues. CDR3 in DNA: TGTGCCAGCAGTTACAAGGGGGGCACTGAAGCTTTCTTT. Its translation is CASSYKGGTEAFF.

The CDR3 protein is CASSSNRVTNTGELFF. Written as DNA, the CDR3 is TGTGCCAGCAGCAGTAACAGGGTAACGAACACCGGGGAGCTGTTTTTT. The chain has TRBV7-9 and TRBJ2-2; D is perhaps TRBD1 (6 bases). Trimming cost V 5 bases and J 0 bases, with 13 bases left between them. Germline assignment: CDR1 SEHNR and CDR2 FQNEAQ (reference sequence). This CDR3 spans 16 amino acids.

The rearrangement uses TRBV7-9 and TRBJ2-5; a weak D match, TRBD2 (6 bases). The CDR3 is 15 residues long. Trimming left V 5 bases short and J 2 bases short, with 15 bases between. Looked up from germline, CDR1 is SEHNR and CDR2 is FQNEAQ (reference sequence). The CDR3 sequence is CASSLWYGGQETQYF. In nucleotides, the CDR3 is TGTGCCAGCAGCCTTTGGTACGGGGGACAAGAGACCCAGTACTTC. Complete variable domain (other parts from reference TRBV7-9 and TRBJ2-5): DTGVSQNPRHKITKRGQNVTFRCDPISEHNRLYWYRQTLGQGPEFLTYFQNEAQLEKSRLLSDRFSAERPKGSFSTLEIQRTEQGDSAMYLCASSLWYGGQETQYFGPGTRLLVL.

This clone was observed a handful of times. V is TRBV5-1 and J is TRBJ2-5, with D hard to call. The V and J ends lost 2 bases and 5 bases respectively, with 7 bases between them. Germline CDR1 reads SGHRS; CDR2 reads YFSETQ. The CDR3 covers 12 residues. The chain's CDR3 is CASSFKGETQYF. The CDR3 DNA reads TGCGCCAGCAGCTTTAAAGGCGAGACCCAGTACTTC. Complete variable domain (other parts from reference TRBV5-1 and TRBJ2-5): KAGVTQTPRYLIKTRGQQVTLSCSPISGHRSVSWYQQTPGQGLQFLFEYFSETQRNKGNFPGRFSGRQFSNSRSEMNVSTLELGDSALYLCASSFKGETQYFGPGTRLLVL.

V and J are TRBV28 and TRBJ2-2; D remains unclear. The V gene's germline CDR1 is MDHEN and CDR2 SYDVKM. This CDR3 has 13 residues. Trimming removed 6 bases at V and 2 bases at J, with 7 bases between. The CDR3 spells CASRTPNTGELFF. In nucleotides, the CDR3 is TGTGCCAGCAGGACTCCAAACACCGGGGAGCTGTTTTTT. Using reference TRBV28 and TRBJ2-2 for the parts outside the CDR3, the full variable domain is DVKVTQSSRYLVKRTGEKVFLECVQDMDHENMFWYRQDPGLGLRLIYFSYDVKMKEKGDIPEGYSVSREKKERFSLILESASTNQTSMYLCASRTPNTGELFFGEGSRLTVL.

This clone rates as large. CDR3 residues: CASDFNLGGARTGELFF. CDR3 nucleotide sequence: TGTGCCAGCGACTTCAACCTCGGAGGGGCGCGTACCGGGGAGCTGTTTTTT. The rearrangement joins TRBV7-9 to TRBJ2-2; TRBD2 might be the D (6 bases). Germline CDR1 SEHNR, CDR2 FQNEAQ (reference sequence). This CDR3 region has 17 residues. Between the trimmed V and J ends, which lost 8 bases and 5 bases, there was a span of 24 bases.

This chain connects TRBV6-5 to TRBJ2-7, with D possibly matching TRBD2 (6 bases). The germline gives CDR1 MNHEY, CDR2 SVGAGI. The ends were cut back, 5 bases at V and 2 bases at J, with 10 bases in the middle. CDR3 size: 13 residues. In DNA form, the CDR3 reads TGTGCCAGCAGTACGGGACTCCCCTACGAGCAGTACTTC. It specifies CASSTGLPYEQYF.

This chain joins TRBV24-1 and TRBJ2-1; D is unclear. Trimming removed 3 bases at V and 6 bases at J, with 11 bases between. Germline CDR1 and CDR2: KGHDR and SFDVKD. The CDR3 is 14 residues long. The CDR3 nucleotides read TGTGCCACCAGTGATCCCCCCGGGTTCAATGAGCAGTTCTTC. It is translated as CATSDPPGFNEQFF.

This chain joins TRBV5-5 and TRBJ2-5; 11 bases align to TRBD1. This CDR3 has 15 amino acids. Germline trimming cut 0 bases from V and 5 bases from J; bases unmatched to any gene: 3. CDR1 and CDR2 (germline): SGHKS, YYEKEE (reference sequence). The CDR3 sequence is CASSLEGQGEETQYF. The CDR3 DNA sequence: TGTGCCAGCAGCTTGGAGGGACAGGGGGAGGAGACCCAGTACTTC.

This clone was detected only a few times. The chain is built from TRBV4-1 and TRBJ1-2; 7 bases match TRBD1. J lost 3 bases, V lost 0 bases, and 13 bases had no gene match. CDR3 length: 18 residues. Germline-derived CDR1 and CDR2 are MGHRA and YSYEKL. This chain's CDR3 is CASSQDHPGGKYYYGYTF. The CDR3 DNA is TGCGCCAGCAGCCAAGATCACCCAGGGGGGAAGTATTACTATGGCTACACCTTC.

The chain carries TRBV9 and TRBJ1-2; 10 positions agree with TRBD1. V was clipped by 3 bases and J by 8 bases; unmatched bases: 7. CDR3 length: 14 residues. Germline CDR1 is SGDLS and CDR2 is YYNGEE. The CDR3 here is CASSAPGQGKGYTF. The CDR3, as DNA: TGTGCCAGCAGCGCCCCGGGACAGGGGAAGGGCTACACCTTC.

CDR3 region: CASSTSGTDNEQFF. The CDR3 DNA sequence: TGTGCCAGCAGCACTAGCGGGACCGACAATGAGCAGTTCTTC. The chain employs TRBV7-3 and TRBJ2-1, with 10 nucleotides matching TRBD2. Germline CDR1 SGHTA, CDR2 FQGTGA. The CDR3 spans 14 residues. J was trimmed by 5 bases and V by 5 bases; bases with no gene match: 3.

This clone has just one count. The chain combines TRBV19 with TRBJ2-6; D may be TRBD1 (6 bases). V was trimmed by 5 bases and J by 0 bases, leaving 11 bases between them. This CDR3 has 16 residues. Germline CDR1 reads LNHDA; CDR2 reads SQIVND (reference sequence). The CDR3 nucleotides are TGTGCCAGTAGTTTTGGACAGTCCTCTGGGGCCAACGTCCTGACTTTC. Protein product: CASSFGQSSGANVLTF.

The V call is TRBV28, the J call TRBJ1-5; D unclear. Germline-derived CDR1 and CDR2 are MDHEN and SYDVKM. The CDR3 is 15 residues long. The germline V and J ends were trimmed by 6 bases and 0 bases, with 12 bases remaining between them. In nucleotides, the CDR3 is TGTGCCAGCAGATCCTTCATCTATAGCAATCAGCCCCAGCATTTT. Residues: CASRSFIYSNQPQHF.

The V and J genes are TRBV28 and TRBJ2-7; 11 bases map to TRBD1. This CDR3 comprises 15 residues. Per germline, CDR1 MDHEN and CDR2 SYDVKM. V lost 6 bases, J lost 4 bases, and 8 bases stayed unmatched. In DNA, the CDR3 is TGTGCCAGCAGACCCACGGGACAGGGGGTTTACGAGCAGTACTTC. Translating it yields CASRPTGQGVYEQYF.

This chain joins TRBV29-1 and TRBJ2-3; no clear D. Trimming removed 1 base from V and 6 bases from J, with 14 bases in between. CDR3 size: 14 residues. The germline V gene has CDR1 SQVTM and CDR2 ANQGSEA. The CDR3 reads CSVEGTPTADTQYF. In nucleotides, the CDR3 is TGCAGCGTTGAAGGTACCCCTACCGCGGATACGCAGTATTTT.

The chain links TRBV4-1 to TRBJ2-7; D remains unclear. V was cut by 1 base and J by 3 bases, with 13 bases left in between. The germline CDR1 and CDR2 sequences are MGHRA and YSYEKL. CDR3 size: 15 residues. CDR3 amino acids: CASSQVYGLGYEQYF. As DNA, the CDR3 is TGCGCCAGCAGCCAAGTCTACGGGTTAGGCTACGAGCAGTACTTC.